Below are 5 T cell receptor beta chains sequenced from a single sample in a study of shared clonotypes between healthy human individuals. Produced via immunoSEQ multiplex PCR; TCRdb's table is partial and in-frame only. The sample yields more than 2 million clones, approximately 96% seen once. Sequenced material: naive CD4+ T cells sorted from blood. The subset denotes: CD45RA+ positively selected. Receptor source: a man aged 18 to 29 in good health.

The chain has TRBV29-1 and TRBJ2-1; tentatively, D is TRBD1 or TRBD2 (5 bases each). From germline, CDR1 is SQVTM and CDR2 ANQGSEA. V was shortened by 6 bases and J by 7 bases, with 16 bases between the two germline ends. This CDR3 is built from 13 residues. The CDR3 DNA reads as TGCAGCGTAGCCCGAGGGGTAGGGAATGAGCAGTTCTTC. It yields the protein CSVARGVGNEQFF.

The V and J genes are TRBV6-6 and TRBJ2-1, with no clear D. This CDR3 spans 11 amino acids. Germline V gene lookup returns CDR1 MNHNY and CDR2 SVGAGI (reference sequence). The V gene lost 4 bases and the J gene lost 10 bases, with 8 bases spanning the gap. CDR3 sequence: CASSWRDEQFF. CDR3 DNA sequence: TGTGCCAGCAGTTGGCGTGACGAGCAGTTCTTC.

The chain is built from TRBV2 and TRBJ1-4, with D tentatively TRBD1 (5 bases). Looked up from germline, CDR1 is SNHLY and CDR2 is FYNNEI. The CDR3 loop spans 14 amino acids. Deletions cut 6 bases from V and 6 bases from J, with 14 bases between. Here the CDR3 DNA reads TGTGCCAGCAGGGCACCGGGACGGGATGAAAAACTGTTTTTT. Protein product: CASRAPGRDEKLFF.

The chain employs TRBV11-2 and TRBJ1-2, with TRBD1 identical over 8 bases. J lost 3 bases, V lost 0 bases, and 6 bases had no gene match. Germline V lookup: CDR1 SGHAT, CDR2 FQNNGV. The CDR3 consists of 16 residues. This chain's CDR3 is CASSLDYQGADYGYTF. Written as DNA, the CDR3 is TGTGCCAGCAGCTTAGATTATCAGGGGGCGGACTATGGCTACACCTTC.

This chain connects TRBV30 to TRBJ1-1; no definite D call. The CDR3 has 11 amino acids. V dropped 3 bases and J dropped 4 bases, with 6 bases sitting between them. Germline values: CDR1 GTSNPN, CDR2 SVGIG (reference sequence). CDR3 sequence (DNA): TGTGCCTGGAGCGGCCTCACTGAAGCTTTCTTT. This encodes CAWSGLTEAFF. The entire variable domain, with the rest obtained from reference TRBV30 and TRBJ1-1, is as follows: SQTIHQWPATLVQPVGSPLSLECTVEGTSNPNLYWYRQAAGRGLQLLFYSVGIGQISSEVPQNLSASRPQDRQFILSSKKLLLSDSGFYLCAWSGLTEAFFGQGTRLTVV.